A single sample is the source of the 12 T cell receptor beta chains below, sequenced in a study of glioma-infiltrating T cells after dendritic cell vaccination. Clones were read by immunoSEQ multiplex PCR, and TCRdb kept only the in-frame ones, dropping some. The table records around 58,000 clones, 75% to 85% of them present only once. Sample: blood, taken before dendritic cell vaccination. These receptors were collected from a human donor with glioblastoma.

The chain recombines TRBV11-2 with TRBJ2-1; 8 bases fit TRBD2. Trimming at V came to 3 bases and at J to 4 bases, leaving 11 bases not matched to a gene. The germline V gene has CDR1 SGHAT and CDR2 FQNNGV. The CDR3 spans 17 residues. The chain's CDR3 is CASSFSGRGGVYNEQFF. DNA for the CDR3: TGTGCCAGCAGCTTCTCTGGCCGGGGGGGCGTTTACAATGAGCAGTTCTTC. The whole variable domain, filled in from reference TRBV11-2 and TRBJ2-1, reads EAGVAQSPRYKIIEKRQSVAFWCNPISGHATLYWYQQILGQGPKLLIQFQNNGVVDDSQLPKDRFSAERLKGVDSTLKIQPAKLEDSAVYLCASSFSGRGGVYNEQFFGPGTRLTVL.

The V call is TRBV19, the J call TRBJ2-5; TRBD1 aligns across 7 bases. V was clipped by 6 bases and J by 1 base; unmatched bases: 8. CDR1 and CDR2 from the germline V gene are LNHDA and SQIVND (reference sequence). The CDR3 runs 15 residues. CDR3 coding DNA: TGTGCCAGTAGCCCAACCCGACAGGGCCAAGAGACCCAGTACTTC. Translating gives CASSPTRQGQETQYF.

In nucleotides, the CDR3 is TGCGCCAGCAGCTTGGCCGGGGGGACTAGCGCGGTCACCGGGGAGCTGTTTTTT. Translation gives CASSLAGGTSAVTGELFF. The J gene is TRBJ2-2, the V gene TRBV5-1; 10 bases map to TRBD2. CDR3 size: 18 residues. Per germline, CDR1 SGHRS and CDR2 YFSETQ. V trimming: 0 bases; J trimming: 4 bases; junction bases outside the gene matches: 9.

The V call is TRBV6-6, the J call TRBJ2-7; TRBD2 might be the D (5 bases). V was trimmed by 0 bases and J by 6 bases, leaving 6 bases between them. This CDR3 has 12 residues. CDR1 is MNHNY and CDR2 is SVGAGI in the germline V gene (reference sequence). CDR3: CASSYSAAEQYF. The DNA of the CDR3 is TGTGCCAGCAGTTACTCAGCGGCCGAGCAGTACTTC.

This chain's CDR3 is CSARLDYEQYF. The CDR3 region has the DNA TGCAGTGCTAGACTAGACTACGAGCAGTACTTC. This rearrangement joins TRBV20-1 to TRBJ2-7; D not resolved. CDR1 DFQATT and CDR2 SNEGSKA come from the germline V gene (reference sequence). The CDR3 has 11 residues. Trimming left V 2 bases short and J 3 bases short, with 5 bases between.

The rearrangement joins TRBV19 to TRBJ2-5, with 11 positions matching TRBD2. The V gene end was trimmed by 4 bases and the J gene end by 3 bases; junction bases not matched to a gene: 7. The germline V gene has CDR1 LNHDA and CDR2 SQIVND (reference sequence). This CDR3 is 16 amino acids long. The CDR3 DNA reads TGTGCCAGTAGTAAAGGGGTGGGACTAGCGGAAGAGACCCAGTACTTC. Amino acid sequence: CASSKGVGLAEETQYF.

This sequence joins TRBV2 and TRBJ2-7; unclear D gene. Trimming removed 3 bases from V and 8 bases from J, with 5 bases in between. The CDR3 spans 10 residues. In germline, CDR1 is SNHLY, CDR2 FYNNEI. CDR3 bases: TGTGCCAGCAGTGACCACAAGCAGTACTTC. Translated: CASSDHKQYF. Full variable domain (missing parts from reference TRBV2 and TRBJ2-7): EPEVTQTPSHQVTQMGQEVILRCVPISNHLYFYWYRQILGQKVEFLVSFYNNEISEKSEIFDDQFSVERPDGSNFTLKIRSTKLEDSAMYFCASSDHKQYFGPGTRLTVT.

The CDR3 DNA is TGCAGCGTTGTTGCGTCTAACTATGGCTACACCTTC. Translation gives CSVVASNYGYTF. The V gene is TRBV29-1, the J gene TRBJ1-2; D not certain. CDR3 size: 12 residues. V lost 4 bases to trimming and J lost 0 bases, with 6 bases between them. The germline CDR1 and CDR2 sequences are SQVTM and ANQGSEA.

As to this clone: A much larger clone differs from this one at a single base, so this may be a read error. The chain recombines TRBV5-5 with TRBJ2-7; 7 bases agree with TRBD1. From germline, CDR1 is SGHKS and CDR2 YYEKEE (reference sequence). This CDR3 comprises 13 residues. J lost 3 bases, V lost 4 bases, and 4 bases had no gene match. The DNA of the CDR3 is TGTGCCAGCAGCCAAACAGGGGTCTACGAGCAGTACTTC. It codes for CASSQTGVYEQYF.

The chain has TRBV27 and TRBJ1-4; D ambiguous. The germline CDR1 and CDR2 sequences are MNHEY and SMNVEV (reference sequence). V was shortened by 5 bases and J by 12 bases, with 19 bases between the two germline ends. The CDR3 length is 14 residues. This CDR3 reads CASSPLHMRTELFF. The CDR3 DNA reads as TGTGCCAGCAGTCCCCTCCACATGAGAACAGAACTGTTTTTT. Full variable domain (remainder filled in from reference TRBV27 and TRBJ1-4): EAQVTQNPRYLITVTGKKLTVTCSQNMNHEYMSWYRQDPGLGLRQIYYSMNVEVTDKGDVPEGYKVSRKEKRNFPLILESPSPNQTSLYFCASSPLHMRTELFFGSGTQLSVL.

The CDR3 coding sequence is TGTGCCAGCAGCTTAGTGGGACACACGAACACTGAAGCTTTCTTT. Translating it yields CASSLVGHTNTEAFF. The chain has TRBV7-2 and TRBJ1-1, with D perhaps matching TRBD1 (6 bases). The CDR3 is 15 amino acids. V was shortened by 1 base and J by 1 base, with 10 bases between the two germline ends. The V gene's germline CDR1 is SGHTA and CDR2 FQGNSA.

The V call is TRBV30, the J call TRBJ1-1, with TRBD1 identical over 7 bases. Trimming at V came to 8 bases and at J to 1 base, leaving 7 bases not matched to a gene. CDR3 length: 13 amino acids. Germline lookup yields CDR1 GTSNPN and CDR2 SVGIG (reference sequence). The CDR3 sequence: CAGTVGANTEAFF. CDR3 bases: TGTGCCGGGACAGTGGGGGCGAACACTGAAGCTTTCTTT.